These T cell receptor beta chains were read from a single sample in a study of neurological immune-mediated disorders. TCRdb re-derived calls from the 5' RACE reads in MiXCR, one entry per CDR3 protein. The table shows about 18,000 distinct CDR3 sequences, with roughly a quarter occurring only once. Sequencing input: PBMCs. Source of these receptors: a man aged 50 or older with HTLV-1-associated myelopathy (HAM/TSP). Each CDR3 is given with its conserved first and last residue. Fields, in order: V gene, clone size, D gene, J gene, CDR3 protein, CDR3 DNA. D genes are given only for firm matches. Clone size is shown for a subset of rows, as once, few, many or a class of expanded clone.

v_gene: TRBV7-2; abundance: NA; d_gene: TRBD2; j_gene: TRBJ2-2; CDR3aa: CASSPFSSGDNTGELFF; CDR3nt: TGTGCCAGCAGCCCCTTTTCTAGCGGAGATAACACCGGGGAGCTGTTTTTT
v_gene: TRBV20-1; abundance: medium-sized; d_gene: NA; j_gene: TRBJ1-5; CDR3aa: CSSTRDGSNQPQHF; CDR3nt: TGCAGTTCCACTAGGGACGGAAGCAATCAGCCCCAGCATTTT
v_gene: TRBV4-1; abundance: few; d_gene: NA; j_gene: TRBJ1-2; CDR3aa: CASSQPDYGYTF; CDR3nt: TGCGCCAGCAGCCAACCGGATTATGGCTACACCTTC
v_gene: TRBV10-3; abundance: NA; d_gene: NA; j_gene: TRBJ2-2; CDR3aa: CAISLRTASDTGELFF; CDR3nt: TGTGCCATCAGCCTGCGGACAGCGTCTGACACCGGGGAGCTGTTTTTT
v_gene: TRBV6-5; abundance: NA; d_gene: NA; j_gene: TRBJ2-3; CDR3aa: CASSPPGADTQYF; CDR3nt: TGTGCCAGCAGTCCCCCTGGGGCAGATACGCAGTATTTT
v_gene: TRBV27; abundance: NA; d_gene: NA; j_gene: TRBJ2-7; CDR3aa: CASSKKEGSTYEQYF; CDR3nt: TGTGCCAGCAGTAAAAAAGAGGGGTCGACCTACGAGCAGTACTTC
v_gene: TRBV18; abundance: large; d_gene: TRBD1; j_gene: TRBJ2-3; CDR3aa: CASSPDRMTTDTQYF; CDR3nt: TGTGCCAGCTCACCGGACAGGATGACAACAGATACGCAGTATTTT
v_gene: TRBV20-1; abundance: medium-sized; d_gene: NA; j_gene: TRBJ1-5; CDR3aa: CSAQRPGEYQPQHF; CDR3nt: TGCAGTGCTCAGCGCCCAGGGGAGTATCAGCCCCAGCATTTT
v_gene: TRBV7-9; abundance: NA; d_gene: TRBD1; j_gene: TRBJ2-4; CDR3aa: CASSLGGTGSIQYF; CDR3nt: TGTGCCAGCAGCTTGGGTGGGACAGGGAGCATTCAGTACTTC
v_gene: TRBV7-8; abundance: NA; d_gene: NA; j_gene: TRBJ2-3; CDR3aa: CASSLDNTDTQYF; CDR3nt: TGTGCCAGCAGTCTGGACAACACAGATACGCAGTATTTT
v_gene: TRBV20-1; abundance: NA; d_gene: TRBD2; j_gene: TRBJ2-3; CDR3aa: CSARRWGLAGAGVTDTQYF; CDR3nt: TGCAGTGCTAGAAGGTGGGGACTAGCGGGAGCAGGGGTCACAGATACGCAGTATTTT
v_gene: TRBV12-3/TRBV12-4; abundance: many; d_gene: NA; j_gene: TRBJ1-6; CDR3aa: CASSSYSGNSPLHF; CDR3nt: TGTGCCAGCAGTTCCTACAGTGGGAATTCACCCCTCCACTTT
v_gene: TRBV13; abundance: NA; d_gene: TRBD1; j_gene: TRBJ1-2; CDR3aa: CASSRTGGNYGYTF; CDR3nt: TGTGCCAGCAGCCGGACAGGGGGCAACTATGGCTACACCTTC
v_gene: TRBV18; abundance: many; d_gene: NA; j_gene: TRBJ2-5; CDR3aa: CASSPDRQRETQYF; CDR3nt: TGTGCCAGCTCACCAGACAGGCAAAGAGAGACCCAGTACTTC
v_gene: TRBV12-3/TRBV12-4; abundance: few; d_gene: TRBD2; j_gene: TRBJ2-5; CDR3aa: CASSSTSGGRETQYF; CDR3nt: TGTGCCAGCAGTTCGACTAGCGGGGGGCGGGAGACCCAGTACTTC
v_gene: TRBV30; abundance: NA; d_gene: NA; j_gene: TRBJ2-3; CDR3aa: CASARGGGGTDTQYF; CDR3nt: TGTGCTTCGGCCCGCGGTGGGGGTGGCACAGATACGCAGTATTTT
v_gene: TRBV18; abundance: many; d_gene: TRBD1; j_gene: TRBJ1-2; CDR3aa: CASSPGQLANYGYTF; CDR3nt: TGTGCCAGCTCACCGGGACAGCTAGCTAACTATGGCTACACCTTC
v_gene: TRBV15; abundance: once; d_gene: NA; j_gene: TRBJ1-1; CDR3aa: CATSTGNTEAFF; CDR3nt: TGTGCCACCAGCACGGGGAACACTGAAGCTTTCTTT
v_gene: TRBV18; abundance: once; d_gene: NA; j_gene: TRBJ2-3; CDR3aa: CASSPQRSTDTQYF; CDR3nt: TGTGCCAGCTCACCACAGCGGAGCACAGATACGCAGTATTTT
v_gene: TRBV6-2/TRBV6-3; abundance: NA; d_gene: NA; j_gene: TRBJ1-5; CDR3aa: CASSRMGRRDQPQHF; CDR3nt: TGTGCCAGCAGTCGGATGGGGCGAAGGGATCAGCCCCAGCATTTT